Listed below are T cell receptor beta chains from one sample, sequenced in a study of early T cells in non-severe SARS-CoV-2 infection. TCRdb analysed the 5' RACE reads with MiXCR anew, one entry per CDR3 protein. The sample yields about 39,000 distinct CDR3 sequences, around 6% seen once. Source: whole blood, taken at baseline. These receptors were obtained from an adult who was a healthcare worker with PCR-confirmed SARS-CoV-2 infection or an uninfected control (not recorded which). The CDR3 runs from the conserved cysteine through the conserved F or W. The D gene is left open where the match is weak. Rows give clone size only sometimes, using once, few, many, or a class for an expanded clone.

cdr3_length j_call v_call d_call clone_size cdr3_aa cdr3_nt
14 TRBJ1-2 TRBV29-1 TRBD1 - CSVEDKGAAYGYTF TGCAGCGTTGAAGATAAGGGGGCCGCCTATGGCTACACCTTC
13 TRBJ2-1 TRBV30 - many CACSRGLDNEQFF TGTGCCTGTAGCAGGGGACTGGACAATGAGCAGTTCTTC
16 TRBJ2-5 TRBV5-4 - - CASSLVTRANQETQYF TGTGCCAGCAGCTTGGTGACCCGGGCCAACCAAGAGACCCAGTACTTC
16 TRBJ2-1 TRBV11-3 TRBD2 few CASSLGLSGRAEGQFF TGTGCCAGCAGCTTAGGTCTTAGCGGGAGGGCCGAGGGTCAGTTCTTC
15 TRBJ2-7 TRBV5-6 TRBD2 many CASSLGLAGPREQYF TGTGCCAGCAGCCTGGGACTAGCGGGGCCTCGCGAGCAGTACTTC
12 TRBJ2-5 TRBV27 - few CARPSPVETQYF TGTGCCAGGCCCTCCCCCGTCGAGACCCAGTACTTC
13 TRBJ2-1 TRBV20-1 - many CSATLARGNEQFF TGCAGTGCTACGCTGGCTAGAGGAAATGAGCAGTTCTTC
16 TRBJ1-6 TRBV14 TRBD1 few CASSRQGGIFQSPLHF TGTGCCAGCAGCCGACAGGGAGGGATCTTTCAATCACCCCTCCACTTT
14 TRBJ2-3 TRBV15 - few CATLEYPSTDTQYF TGTGCCACCCTCGAGTACCCTAGCACAGATACGCAGTATTTT
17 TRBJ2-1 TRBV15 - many CATSRDRGGRRGYEQFF TGTGCCACCAGCAGAGATCGTGGTGGTCGCAGGGGATATGAGCAGTTCTTC
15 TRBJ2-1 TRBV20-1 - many CSARPTRPYNNEQFF TGCAGTGCTAGACCGACCCGACCATATAACAATGAGCAGTTCTTC
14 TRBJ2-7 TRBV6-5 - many CASSPRDVAYEQYF TGTGCCAGCAGCCCCCGGGACGTTGCCTACGAGCAGTACTTC
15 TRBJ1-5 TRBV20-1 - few CSARDTGQRHQPQHF TGCAGTGCTAGAGATACGGGCCAGAGACATCAGCCCCAGCATTTT
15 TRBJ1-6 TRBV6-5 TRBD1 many CASSPGQGKGSPLHF TGTGCCAGCAGTCCGGGACAGGGAAAGGGATCACCCCTCCACTTT
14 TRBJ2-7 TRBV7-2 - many CASSLVTGSYEQYF TGTGCCAGCAGCTTAGTAACGGGATCCTACGAGCAGTACTTC
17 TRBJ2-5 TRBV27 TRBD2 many CASSLYLPGGPRETQYF TGTGCCAGCAGTTTATATCTTCCGGGAGGGCCCAGAGAGACCCAGTACTTC
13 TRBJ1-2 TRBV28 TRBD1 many CAVLRDRDGGYTF TGTGCCGTATTGAGGGACAGGGATGGGGGCTACACCTTC
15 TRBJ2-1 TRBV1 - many CTSSQLLAGVGEQFF TGCACCAGCAGCCAACTACTAGCGGGAGTTGGTGAGCAGTTCTTC
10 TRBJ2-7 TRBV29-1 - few CSVFSYEQYF TGCAGCGTTTTCTCCTACGAGCAGTACTTC
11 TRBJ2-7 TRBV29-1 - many CSVGASYEQYF TGCAGCGTTGGGGCGAGCTACGAGCAGTACTTC
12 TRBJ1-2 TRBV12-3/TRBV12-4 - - CASSFPENGYTF TGTGCCAGCAGTTTCCCGGAAAATGGCTACACCTTC
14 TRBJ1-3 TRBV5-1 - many CASSLGGPGNTIYF TGCGCCAGCAGCTTAGGAGGACCTGGAAACACCATATATTTT
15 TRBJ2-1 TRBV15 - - CATSRGRGRGNEQFF TGTGCCACCAGCAGAGGGAGGGGCAGGGGTAATGAGCAGTTCTTC
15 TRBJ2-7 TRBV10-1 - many CASSESLGPTYEQYF TGCGCCAGCAGTGAGTCCCTCGGGCCTACCTACGAGCAGTACTTC
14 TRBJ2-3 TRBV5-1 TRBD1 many CASSRDSSTDTQYF TGCGCCAGCAGCAGGGACAGTTCCACAGATACGCAGTATTTT
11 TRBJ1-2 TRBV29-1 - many CSDRQINGYTF TGCAGCGACCGACAGATTAATGGCTACACCTTC
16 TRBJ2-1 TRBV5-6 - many CASRDLETGTHNEQFF TGTGCCAGCCGCGACCTAGAAACCGGCACTCACAATGAGCAGTTCTTC
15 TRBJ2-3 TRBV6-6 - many CASSTTSQSTDTQYF TGTGCCAGCAGCACAACTAGCCAGAGCACAGATACGCAGTATTTT
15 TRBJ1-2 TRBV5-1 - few CASSLAAGAPDGYTF TGCGCCAGCAGCTTGGCGGCAGGGGCCCCCGATGGCTACACCTTC
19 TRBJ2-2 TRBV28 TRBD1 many CASSERWTGGFSNTGELFF TGTGCCAGCAGTGAGAGGTGGACAGGGGGCTTCTCGAACACCGGGGAGCTGTTTTTT
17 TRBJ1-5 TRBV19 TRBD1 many CASSIRDRGISNQPQHF TGTGCCAGTAGTATTCGGGACAGGGGTATTAGCAATCAGCCCCAGCATTTT
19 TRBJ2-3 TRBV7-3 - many CASSLVSARLQELKDTQYF TGTGCCAGCAGCTTAGTGAGCGCCCGACTGCAAGAGCTGAAAGATACGCAGTATTTT
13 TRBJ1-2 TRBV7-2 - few CASTPSGSYGYTF TGTGCCAGCACCCCTTCGGGTTCCTATGGCTACACCTTC
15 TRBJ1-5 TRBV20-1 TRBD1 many CSAKGQGLGNQPQHF TGCAGTGCTAAAGGACAGGGTCTGGGCAATCAGCCCCAGCATTTT
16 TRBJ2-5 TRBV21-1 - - CASSKIVSSGKETQYF TGTGCCAGCAGCAAAATCGTTTCTAGCGGGAAGGAGACCCAGTACTTC
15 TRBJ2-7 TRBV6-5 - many CASRSQQGPTYEQYF TGTGCCAGCAGATCTCAACAGGGACCCACCTACGAGCAGTACTTC
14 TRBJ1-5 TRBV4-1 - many CASSQGMRDGGQHF TGCGCCAGCAGCCAAGGCATGCGGGACGGGGGGCAGCATTTT
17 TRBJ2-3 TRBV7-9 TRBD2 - CASSPGLAGGETDTQYF TGTGCCAGCAGCCCCGGACTAGCGGGAGGCGAAACAGATACGCAGTATTTT
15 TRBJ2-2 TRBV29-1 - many CSVEEGVLDTGELFF TGCAGCGTTGAAGAAGGGGTACTGGACACCGGGGAGCTGTTTTTT
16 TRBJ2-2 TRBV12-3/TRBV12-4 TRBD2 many CASSSGAGGGRGELFF TGTGCCAGCAGTTCCGGAGCGGGAGGAGGTCGCGGGGAGCTGTTTTTT
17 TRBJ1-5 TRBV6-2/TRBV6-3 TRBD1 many CASRPGTGTLTNQPQHF TGTGCCAGCAGACCGGGGACAGGGACTTTGACAAATCAGCCCCAGCATTTT
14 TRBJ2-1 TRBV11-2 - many CASLYLSVINEQFF TGTGCCAGCTTGTACCTCAGTGTTATTAATGAGCAGTTCTTC
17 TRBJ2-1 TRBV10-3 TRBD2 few CAISDAGTSGRRDEQFF TGTGCCATCAGTGATGCCGGGACTAGCGGGAGGAGAGATGAGCAGTTCTTC
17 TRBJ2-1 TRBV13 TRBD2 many CASSSTRRLAGINEQFF TGTGCCAGCAGCTCCACGCGAAGACTAGCGGGAATCAATGAGCAGTTCTTC
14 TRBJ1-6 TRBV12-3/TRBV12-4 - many CASSLGQYNSPLHF TGTGCCAGCAGTTTAGGACAATATAATTCACCCCTCCACTTT
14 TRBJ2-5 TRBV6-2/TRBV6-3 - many CASRRGLLLETQYF TGTGCCAGCAGGCGGGGACTCCTCCTAGAGACCCAGTACTTC
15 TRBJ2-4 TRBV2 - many CASRPGDTLKNIQYF TGTGCCAGCAGGCCCGGGGACACACTCAAAAACATTCAGTACTTC
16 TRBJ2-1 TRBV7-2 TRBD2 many CASSLVPSGRLNEQFF TGTGCCAGCAGCTTAGTCCCTAGCGGGAGGCTAAATGAGCAGTTCTTC